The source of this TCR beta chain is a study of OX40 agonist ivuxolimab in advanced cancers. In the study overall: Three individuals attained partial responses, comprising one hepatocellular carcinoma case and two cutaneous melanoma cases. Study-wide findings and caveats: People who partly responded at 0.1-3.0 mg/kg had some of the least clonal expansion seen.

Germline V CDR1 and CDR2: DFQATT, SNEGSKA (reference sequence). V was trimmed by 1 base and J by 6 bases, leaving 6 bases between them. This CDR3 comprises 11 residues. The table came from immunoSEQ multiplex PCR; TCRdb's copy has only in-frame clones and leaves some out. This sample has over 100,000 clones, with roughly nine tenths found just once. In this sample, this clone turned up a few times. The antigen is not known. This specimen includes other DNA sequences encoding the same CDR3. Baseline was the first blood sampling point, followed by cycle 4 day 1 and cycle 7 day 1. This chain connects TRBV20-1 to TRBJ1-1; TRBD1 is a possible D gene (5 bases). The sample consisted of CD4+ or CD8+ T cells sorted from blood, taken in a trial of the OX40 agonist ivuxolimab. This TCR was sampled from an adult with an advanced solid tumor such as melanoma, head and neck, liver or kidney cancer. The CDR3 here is CSARVGAEAFF. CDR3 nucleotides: TGCAGTGCTAGAGTGGGGGCTGAAGCTTTCTTT.